Listed here are 2 T cell receptor beta chains from one sample, sequenced in a study of cytomegalovirus exposure and HLA in healthy donors (dated by TCRdb to the late 2010s). The library was generated by the immunoSEQ multiplex PCR assay. For the multiplex PCR, a mixture combining 60 forward primers for TCR Vbeta segments and 13 reverse primers for TCR Jbeta segments was used. Entries here come from immuneACCESS through TCRdb and include only in-frame sequences with V and J called. Some clones fail to appear in such tables; in the studies checked, an unresolved V gene covers under half of the shortfall, and the cause of the remainder is unknown. This sample holds about 200,000 clones; 70% to 85% were observed only once. The top ten hold about 3.8% of the sample. The sample was PBMCs. Every receptor here comes from a male donor in good health and CMV-seronegative.

The rearrangement links TRBV6-5 to TRBJ1-1, with D maybe TRBD1 (6 bases). Trimming cost V 6 bases and J 2 bases, with 16 bases left between them. The V gene's germline CDR1 is MNHEY and CDR2 SVGAGI. The CDR3 is made up of 15 amino acids. The CDR3 here is CASSLAGARNTEAFF. The CDR3 DNA is TGTGCCAGCAGCCTCGCAGGGGCGCGAAACACTGAAGCTTTCTTT.

In the case of this clone: At the DNA level, this CDR3 is encoded by other sequences in the same sample as well. The rearrangement joins TRBV28 to TRBJ2-7, with D unclear. Deletions cut 6 bases from V and 2 bases from J, with 5 bases between. This CDR3 has 11 amino acids. Germline CDR1 MDHEN, CDR2 SYDVKM. This CDR3 reads CASSQTYEQYF. As DNA, the CDR3 is TGTGCCAGCAGCCAGACCTACGAGCAGTACTTC.